These 23 T cell receptor beta chains were sequenced from one sample in a study of shared clonotypes between healthy human individuals. CD45RO-negative cells were positively selected for CCR7, leaving out terminally differentiated effector memory CD45RA+ cells. Repertoires were generated with immunoSEQ multiplex PCR, while TCRdb's copy carries only in-frame clones and drops some. The sample records millions of clones, less than 95% being singletons. Source material: naive CD8+ T cells sorted from blood. Receptors were obtained from a man younger than 30 in good health.

The gene calls are TRBV28 and TRBJ2-1; D gene uncertain. The CDR3 runs 15 residues. CDR1 and CDR2 from the germline V gene are MDHEN and SYDVKM. The V end lost 1 base, the J end lost 4 bases, and 11 bases lay between the germline ends. The CDR3 protein is CASSLYREAYNEQFF. In DNA, the CDR3 is TGTGCCAGCAGTTTATACCGAGAGGCGTACAATGAGCAGTTCTTC.

The chain joins TRBV21-1 to TRBJ2-7; TRBD2, the table's D call, was not compared with the DNA. TRBV21-1 is noted as a pseudogene. This CDR3 has 14 residues. Here the CDR3 reads CARLAGGSSYEQYF. The CDR3 DNA sequence: TGTGCCAGGTTAGCGGGGGGTTCCTCCTACGAGCAGTACTTC.

The chain is built from TRBV19 and TRBJ1-6; D unclear. The V end lost 3 bases, the J end lost 0 bases, and 12 bases lay between the germline ends. Germline CDR1 reads LNHDA; CDR2 reads SQIVND (reference sequence). The CDR3 contains 17 residues. CDR3 residues: CASSIGSLSSYNSPLHF. CDR3 nucleotides: TGTGCCAGTAGTATCGGCTCTCTAAGCTCCTATAATTCACCCCTCCACTTT.

The chain joins TRBV19 to TRBJ1-2; D is ambiguous. V was shortened by 6 bases and J by 5 bases, with 10 bases between the two germline ends. Germline lookup yields CDR1 LNHDA and CDR2 SQIVND (reference sequence). This CDR3 spans 12 amino acids. CDR3 bases: TGTGCCAGTAGATCTGCGGATTATGGCTACACCTTC. It is translated as CASRSADYGYTF.

The rearrangement links TRBV27 to TRBJ2-3, with D possibly TRBD2 on 5 matching bases. Germline CDR1 MNHEY, CDR2 SMNVEV (reference sequence). V was trimmed by 2 bases and J by 6 bases, leaving 12 bases between them. This CDR3 is built from 14 residues. The CDR3 DNA reads as TGTGCCAGCAGTTTAAGAGGACTCGGGGATACGCAGTATTTT. It is translated as CASSLRGLGDTQYF.

In DNA, the CDR3 is TGTGCCAGCAGCTTCGGGGACCAGGATACGCAGTATTTT. Its protein product is CASSFGDQDTQYF. The chain combines TRBV7-6 with TRBJ2-3; D might be TRBD1 or TRBD2, each matching 5 bases. This CDR3 is 13 amino acids long. Germline V gene data show CDR1 as SGHVS and CDR2 as FNYEAQ. The V end was cut by 3 bases, the J end by 6 bases, with 10 bases between.

The rearrangement links TRBV6-1 to TRBJ1-6; 9 bases match TRBD1. V was clipped by 7 bases and J by 4 bases; unmatched bases: 5. The CDR3 length is 15 residues. Germline V lookup: CDR1 MNHNS, CDR2 SASEGT. In DNA form, the CDR3 reads TGTGCCAGCACCATGACAGGGGGGTATAATTCACCCCTCCACTTT. Amino acid sequence: CASTMTGGYNSPLHF.

There are a few counts of this clone. The rearrangement uses TRBV7-8 and TRBJ2-6; TRBD1 matches 7 bases. Germline CDR1 reads SGHVS; CDR2 reads FQNEAQ. Trimming took 5 bases from V and 2 from J; bases not matched to a gene: 6. The CDR3 has 16 residues. CDR3 DNA: TGTGCCAGCAGCCCCGAGGGACAGCCTGGGGCCAACGTCCTGACTTTC. As protein: CASSPEGQPGANVLTF.

The J gene is TRBJ1-4, the V gene TRBV4-1, with a weak D call TRBD1 (5 bases). CDR1 and CDR2 (germline): MGHRA, YSYEKL. There are 15 residues in the CDR3. Trimming left V 7 bases short and J 2 bases short, with 14 bases between. Here the CDR3 DNA reads TGCGCCAGCAACCGGGGGTGGTCGACTAATGAAAAACTGTTTTTT. Translation: CASNRGWSTNEKLFF.

This sequence joins TRBV7-8 and TRBJ2-7, with D unclear. Germline V gene data show CDR1 as SGHVS and CDR2 as FQNEAQ. V was clipped by 1 base and J by 0 bases, with 13 bases between them. This CDR3 spans 16 amino acids. The CDR3 DNA sequence: TGTGCCAGCAGCTTAGGTTACCAGAAGAGCTCCTACGAGCAGTACTTC. This gives the protein CASSLGYQKSSYEQYF.

As to this clone: The sample has other DNA sequences that encode this CDR3 too. The rearrangement uses TRBV4-1 and TRBJ1-5; 7 bases fit TRBD1. Germline CDR1 MGHRA, CDR2 YSYEKL. The CDR3 sequence is 17 residues long. J was trimmed by 0 bases and V by 3 bases; bases with no gene match: 8. The CDR3 DNA sequence: TGCGCCAGCAGCCAGGTGGGGACAGTTTATAGCAATCAGCCCCAGCATTTT. Residues: CASSQVGTVYSNQPQHF.

V usage is TRBV19 and J usage is TRBJ1-1; D unclear. The ends were cut back, 8 bases at V and 4 bases at J, with 11 bases in the middle. The V gene's germline CDR1 is LNHDA and CDR2 SQIVND (reference sequence). The CDR3 is made up of 12 amino acids. The CDR3 here is CASWVSGTEAFF. The CDR3 DNA sequence: TGTGCCAGTTGGGTTTCTGGCACTGAAGCTTTCTTT.

V is TRBV7-3 and J is TRBJ1-5; D is unclear. The germline gives CDR1 SGHTA, CDR2 FQGTGA. The CDR3 runs to 12 residues. CDR3: CGRILSNQPQHF. The CDR3 nucleotides are TGTGGCAGAATCCTTAGCAATCAGCCCCAGCATTTT. The entire variable domain, with the rest obtained from reference TRBV7-3 and TRBJ1-5, is as follows: GAGVSQTPSNKVTEKGKYVELRCDPISGHTALYWYRQSLGQGPEFLIYFQGTGAADDSGLPNDRFFAVRPEGSVSTLKIQRTERGDSAVYLCGRILSNQPQHFGDGTRLSIL.

The chain employs TRBV10-3 and TRBJ2-3; D may match TRBD1 or TRBD2 (5 bases each). V lost 10 bases and J lost 2, with 16 bases in between. The CDR3 length is 14 residues. Germline V gene lookup returns CDR1 ENHRY and CDR2 SYGVKD. The CDR3 region is CATQGGFYTDTQYF. The CDR3 DNA follows: TGTGCCACTCAGGGCGGGTTTTACACAGATACGCAGTATTTT.

The rearrangement joins TRBV7-9 to TRBJ2-3; 8 nucleotides align to TRBD1. The V segment lost 2 bases and the J segment 2 bases; nucleotides outside the gene matches: 3. Germline assignment: CDR1 SEHNR and CDR2 FQNEAQ (reference sequence). This CDR3 is 15 amino acids long. CDR3 loop: CASSLQGALTDTQYF. CDR3 in DNA: TGTGCCAGCAGCTTACAGGGGGCTCTCACAGATACGCAGTATTTT.

The rearrangement uses TRBV28 and TRBJ2-7; D is ambiguous. This CDR3 has 13 residues. The V end was cut by 0 bases, the J end by 5 bases, with 8 bases between. Per the germline V gene, CDR1 is MDHEN and CDR2 is SYDVKM. Written as DNA, the CDR3 is TGTGCCAGCAGTTTATGGACAAGGGACGAGCAGTACTTC. Amino acids: CASSLWTRDEQYF.

The chain carries TRBV29-1 and TRBJ2-5; D remains ambiguous. The J call may be incorrect, as the DNA end agrees better with TRBJ2-7. This CDR3 contains 15 residues. CDR1 is SQVTM, CDR2 ANQGSEA, per germline. CDR3 residues: CSVEGAPGDLYEQYF. CDR3 DNA: TGCAGCGTTGAAGGTGCCCCAGGCGACTTATACGAGCAGTACTTC.

The rearrangement joins TRBV19 to TRBJ2-2; 8 bases align to TRBD1. V lost 5 bases to trimming and J lost 4 bases; unmatched junction nucleotides: 9. Germline V CDR1 and CDR2: LNHDA, SQIVND (reference sequence). This CDR3 has 16 residues. The CDR3, as DNA: TGTGCCAGTAGTCCGGTGTTGACAGGGGTCACCGGGGAGCTGTTTTTT. It specifies CASSPVLTGVTGELFF.

Remarks on this clone: Other DNA sequences in this sample translate to the same CDR3. The chain employs TRBV5-6 and TRBJ2-3; no definite D call. CDR1 and CDR2 (germline): SGHDT, YYEEEE. The CDR3 runs 12 residues. The ends were cut back, 4 bases at V and 6 bases at J, with 9 bases in the middle. The CDR3 spells CASSLAPDTQYF. Here the CDR3 DNA reads TGTGCCAGCAGCCTCGCCCCGGATACGCAGTATTTT.

V usage is TRBV19 and J usage is TRBJ2-6; tentatively, D is TRBD1 (5 bases). Germline V gives CDR1 LNHDA, CDR2 SQIVND (reference sequence). The CDR3 loop spans 13 amino acids. V was trimmed by 6 bases and J by 6 bases, leaving 9 bases between them. CDR3 bases: TGTGCCAGTAGCCTAGGGGAGGCCAACGTCCTGACTTTC. Amino acids: CASSLGEANVLTF.

The rearrangement links TRBV27 to TRBJ2-1; D may be TRBD1 (6 bases). Trimming pared 2 bases from V and 8 bases from J, leaving 10 bases between. The CDR3 totals 13 residues. Germline CDR1 and CDR2: MNHEY and SMNVEV (reference sequence). The CDR3 here is CASSLAGAHEQFF. In DNA, the CDR3 is TGTGCCAGCAGTTTAGCAGGGGCCCATGAGCAGTTCTTC.

V gene TRBV7-9 combines with J gene TRBJ1-2, with unresolved D. The ends were cut back, 1 base at V and 0 bases at J, with 6 bases in the middle. Germline CDR1 SEHNR, CDR2 FQNEAQ (reference sequence). The CDR3 totals 14 residues. The CDR3: CASSLVKTNYGYTF. The CDR3 DNA sequence: TGTGCCAGCAGCTTAGTGAAGACTAACTATGGCTACACCTTC.

The gene calls are TRBV6-5 and TRBJ1-4; possibly TRBD1 for D (5 bases). Germline V lookup: CDR1 MNHEY, CDR2 SVGAGI. This CDR3 comprises 16 residues. V was cut by 2 bases and J by 7 bases, with 17 bases left in between. Written as DNA, the CDR3 is TGTGCCAGCAGTTACGAACCGTACGGGACGGGTGAAAAACTGTTTTTT. Its translation: CASSYEPYGTGEKLFF.